The 6 T cell receptor beta chains below all came from one sample that was sequenced in a study of T cell repertoires in cytomegalovirus infection. These receptors lack a known antigen. MiXCR, applied by TCRdb to the reads, yields one record per CDR3 protein. Of under 150,000 distinct CDR3 sequences listed, 20% to 30% were seen once; the top ten hold about 37%. Sequenced material: PBMCs, sequenced either directly or after in vitro stimulation (not recorded which). All receptors come from a human donor in good health (CMV status not recorded). Some clones in this sample may be carry-over from other donors' samples.

A few counts support this clonotype. The chain joins TRBV7-7 to TRBJ2-3; 8 bases match TRBD2. Germline V gene sequence: CDR1 SSHAT, CDR2 FNYEAQ (reference sequence). The CDR3 totals 13 residues. The ends lost 8 bases at V and 3 bases at J; junction bases unmatched: 4. CDR3: CASGASGTDTQYF. The CDR3 bases are TGTGCCAGCGGGGCTAGCGGGACAGATACGCAGTATTTT.

This chain uses TRBV20-1 with TRBJ2-1; D call uncertain. CDR1 and CDR2 from the germline V gene are DFQATT and SNEGSKA (reference sequence). CDR3 size: 16 residues. Trimming stripped 5 bases from V and 2 bases from J, with 19 bases between. The CDR3 reads CSAYLDLLDAYNEQFF. The CDR3 DNA sequence: TGCAGTGCTTACCTGGACCTCTTGGACGCCTACAATGAGCAGTTCTTC.

This clonotype showed up many times. The chain employs TRBV12-3 or TRBV12-4 and TRBJ2-5; 8 bases line up with TRBD1. With 6 bases clipped from V and 5 bases from J, the junction kept 5 bases outside the gene matches. The CDR3 runs to 13 residues. The chain's CDR3 is CASSVRQGETQYF. As DNA, the CDR3 is TGTGCCAGCAGCGTTCGACAGGGGGAGACCCAGTACTTC.

This chain connects TRBV19 to TRBJ2-2, with 10 positions matching TRBD2. Germline lookup yields CDR1 LNHDA and CDR2 SQIVND (reference sequence). The V gene end was trimmed by 7 bases and the J gene end by 7 bases; junction bases not matched to a gene: 12. The CDR3 is 16 residues long. CDR3 protein: CASNSGLAEDGGELFF. CDR3 sequence (DNA): TGTGCCAGTAACAGCGGACTAGCGGAAGATGGCGGGGAGCTGTTTTTT.

This clonotype came up many times. The chain couples TRBV7-6 to TRBJ2-3; D assignment may be TRBD1 or TRBD2 (5 bases each). The CDR3 is 15 amino acids. V was cut by 2 bases and J by 2 bases, with 11 bases left in between. Germline V gene lookup returns CDR1 SGHVS and CDR2 FNYEAQ. CDR3 sequence reads: CASSLLGPNTDTQYF. Here the CDR3 DNA reads TGTGCCAGCAGCTTACTGGGACCAAACACAGATACGCAGTATTTT. The whole variable domain, filled in from reference TRBV7-6 and TRBJ2-3, reads GAGVSQSPRYKVTKRGQDVALRCDPISGHVSLYWYRQALGQGPEFLTYFNYEAQQDKSGLPNDRFSAERPEGSISTLTIQRTEQRDSAMYRCASSLLGPNTDTQYFGPGTRLTVL.

This clonotype was observed many times. The chain joins TRBV27 to TRBJ2-5, with D maybe TRBD2 (6 bases). The length of the CDR3 is 15 residues. Germline V CDR1 and CDR2: MNHEY, SMNVEV (reference sequence). Trimming stripped 2 bases from V and 6 bases from J, with 16 bases between. The CDR3 DNA sequence: TGTGCCAGCAGTTTACGTTTTGGAGGGCCGCAGACCCAGTACTTC. It specifies CASSLRFGGPQTQYF.